The text below deals with one TCR beta chain. Germline CDR1 GTSNPN, CDR2 SVGIG (reference sequence). The CDR3 has 13 amino acids. Trimming shortened V by 6 bases and J by 1 base, and 13 bases separated the two germline ends. These data belong to a study of blood T cell repertoires in COVID-19. Profiling relied on immunoSEQ multiplex PCR, and the TCRdb table lists in-frame clones only, not all of them. The sample lists 30,000 to 40,000 clones; under 90% were seen once. The sequenced material came from peripheral blood. The receptor comes from a human donor in a cohort sampled during active COVID-19. The chain recombines TRBV30 with TRBJ2-7; weak D call: TRBD1 (6 bases). This CDR3 is CACHQGPSYEQYF. CDR3 DNA sequence: TGTGCCTGCCACCAGGGGCCTTCCTACGAGCAGTACTTC.